Listed below are T cell receptor beta chains from one sample, sequenced in a study of blood T cell repertoires in COVID-19. Only in-frame clones appear in the TCRdb table, and some are missing; sequencing was by immunoSEQ multiplex PCR. The table includes about 150,000 clones, roughly 80% detected once. The sequenced sample was peripheral blood. The origin of the receptors is a man between 18 and 35 years old with active or convalescent COVID-19. Both conserved end residues are part of each CDR3. The D gene is left open where the match is weak. Clone size is not always given. Where it is, it says once, few, many or a class for expanded clones.

CDR3,DNA,D,V,size,J
CASSALAGGRDTQYF,TGTGCCAGCAGTGCCCTAGCGGGAGGTCGGGATACGCAGTATTTT,TRBD2,TRBV2,-,TRBJ2-3
CASTPLEGGRSEQYF,TGTGCCAGCACTCCCCTAGAAGGCGGGAGAAGCGAGCAGTACTTC,TRBD2,TRBV6-5,few,TRBJ2-7
CASRRTGTGALAVKETQYF,TGTGCCAGCAGACGAACCGGGACAGGGGCACTAGCGGTAAAAGAGACCCAGTACTTC,TRBD1,TRBV27,-,TRBJ2-5
CASKPGQGASDTQYF,TGCGCCAGCAAGCCGGGACAGGGGGCCTCAGATACGCAGTATTTT,TRBD1,TRBV10-1,once,TRBJ2-3
CASSSPGQIYGYTF,TGTGCCAGCAGCTCCCCGGGACAGATCTATGGCTACACCTTC,TRBD1,TRBV7-2,-,TRBJ1-2
CASSLGSASSYNEQFF,TGTGCCAGCAGCTTAGGGTCAGCGAGCTCCTACAATGAGCAGTTCTTC,-,TRBV7-3,-,TRBJ2-1
CASRKQVNTEAFF,TGCGCCAGCAGGAAGCAGGTAAACACTGAAGCTTTCTTT,-,TRBV5-1,-,TRBJ1-1
CASSNTRDRAATQYF,TGTGCCAGCAGTAACACCCGGGACAGGGCTGCTACGCAGTATTTT,TRBD1,TRBV27,-,TRBJ2-3
CASSWGLRGDTDTQYF,TGTGCCAGCAGTTGGGGACTACGTGGTGACACAGATACGCAGTATTTT,TRBD2,TRBV6-5,-,TRBJ2-3
CASSFVGGGGTDTQYF,TGTGCCAGCAGCTTCGTTGGCGGGGGGGGCACAGATACGCAGTATTTT,TRBD2,TRBV7-3,-,TRBJ2-3
CASSRSGGVNEQYF,TGTGCCAGCAGTAGGAGCGGGGGGGTAAACGAGCAGTACTTC,TRBD2,TRBV2,-,TRBJ2-7
CASNAGGAFHNEQFF,TGTGCCAGCAACGCCGGGGGAGCGTTCCACAATGAGCAGTTCTTC,-,TRBV25-1,-,TRBJ2-1
CASSLAGGQATGELFF,TGTGCCAGCAGCTTAGCAGGAGGGCAAGCCACCGGGGAGCTGTTTTTT,-,TRBV7-2,-,TRBJ2-2
CASSRLAGDRDIQYF,TGTGCCAGCAGCCGACTAGCGGGAGACAGGGACATTCAGTACTTC,TRBD2,TRBV11-2,-,TRBJ2-4
CASSFRGTSVGNEQFF,TGTGCCAGCAGCTTTCGTGGGACTAGCGTAGGCAATGAGCAGTTCTTC,TRBD2,TRBV7-6,-,TRBJ2-1
CSVADRAGQYF,TGCAGCGTTGCCGACAGGGCCGGTCAGTACTTC,TRBD1,TRBV29-1,few,TRBJ2-4
CASSHPGTGLNYGYTF,TGTGCCAGCAGCCATCCCGGGACAGGGCTTAACTATGGCTACACCTTC,TRBD1,TRBV4-2,-,TRBJ1-2
CASSLTGHRSSSYEQYF,TGTGCCAGCAGCCTCACCGGACATCGTTCGAGCTCCTACGAGCAGTACTTC,-,TRBV13,-,TRBJ2-7
CASSQDGQGHYNEQFF,TGCGCCAGCAGCCAAGATGGGCAGGGACACTACAATGAGCAGTTCTTC,-,TRBV4-3,-,TRBJ2-1
CASSEPQYGYTF,TGTGCCAGCAGTGAACCCCAGTATGGCTACACCTTC,-,TRBV6-1,-,TRBJ1-2
CASSSPGDVYGYTF,TGTGCCAGTAGTTCACCCGGGGATGTCTATGGCTACACCTTC,-,TRBV19,-,TRBJ1-2
CASSYRVNQPQHF,TGTGCCAGCAGCTACAGGGTAAATCAGCCCCAGCATTTT,-,TRBV6-4,-,TRBJ1-5
CASSLGTGTGNTIYF,TGTGCCAGCAGCCTAGGGACAGGGACTGGAAACACCATATATTTT,TRBD1,TRBV3-1/TRBV3-2,-,TRBJ1-3
CASSHRSGEQYF,TGTGCCAGCAGTCACCGTTCGGGCGAGCAGTACTTC,-,TRBV27,-,TRBJ2-7
CSVLVATNEKLFF,TGCAGCGTTCTAGTTGCAACTAATGAAAAACTGTTTTTT,-,TRBV29-1,-,TRBJ1-4
CASSKQSGTDPEQYF,TGTGCCAGTAGCAAACAGTCCGGGACAGATCCCGAGCAGTACTTC,TRBD1,TRBV19,once,TRBJ2-7
CASSGQYETQYF,TGTGCCAGCAGTGGACAGTACGAGACCCAGTACTTC,-,TRBV2,-,TRBJ2-5
CASSSAGVSGNTIYF,TGTGCCAGCAGCTCCGCGGGGGTCTCTGGAAACACCATATATTTT,-,TRBV11-2,-,TRBJ1-3
CASSYEGAPGANVLTF,TGTGCCAGCAGTTACGAGGGAGCCCCTGGGGCCAACGTCCTGACTTTC,-,TRBV6-6,-,TRBJ2-6
CASSPGNSGGPGEQYF,TGTGCCAGCTCACCAGGAAATAGCGGGGGCCCCGGGGAGCAGTACTTC,TRBD2,TRBV18,once,TRBJ2-7
CASMASGGDSTDTQYF,TGTGCCAGCATGGCTAGCGGGGGGGATAGTACAGATACGCAGTATTTT,TRBD2,TRBV3-1/TRBV3-2,-,TRBJ2-3